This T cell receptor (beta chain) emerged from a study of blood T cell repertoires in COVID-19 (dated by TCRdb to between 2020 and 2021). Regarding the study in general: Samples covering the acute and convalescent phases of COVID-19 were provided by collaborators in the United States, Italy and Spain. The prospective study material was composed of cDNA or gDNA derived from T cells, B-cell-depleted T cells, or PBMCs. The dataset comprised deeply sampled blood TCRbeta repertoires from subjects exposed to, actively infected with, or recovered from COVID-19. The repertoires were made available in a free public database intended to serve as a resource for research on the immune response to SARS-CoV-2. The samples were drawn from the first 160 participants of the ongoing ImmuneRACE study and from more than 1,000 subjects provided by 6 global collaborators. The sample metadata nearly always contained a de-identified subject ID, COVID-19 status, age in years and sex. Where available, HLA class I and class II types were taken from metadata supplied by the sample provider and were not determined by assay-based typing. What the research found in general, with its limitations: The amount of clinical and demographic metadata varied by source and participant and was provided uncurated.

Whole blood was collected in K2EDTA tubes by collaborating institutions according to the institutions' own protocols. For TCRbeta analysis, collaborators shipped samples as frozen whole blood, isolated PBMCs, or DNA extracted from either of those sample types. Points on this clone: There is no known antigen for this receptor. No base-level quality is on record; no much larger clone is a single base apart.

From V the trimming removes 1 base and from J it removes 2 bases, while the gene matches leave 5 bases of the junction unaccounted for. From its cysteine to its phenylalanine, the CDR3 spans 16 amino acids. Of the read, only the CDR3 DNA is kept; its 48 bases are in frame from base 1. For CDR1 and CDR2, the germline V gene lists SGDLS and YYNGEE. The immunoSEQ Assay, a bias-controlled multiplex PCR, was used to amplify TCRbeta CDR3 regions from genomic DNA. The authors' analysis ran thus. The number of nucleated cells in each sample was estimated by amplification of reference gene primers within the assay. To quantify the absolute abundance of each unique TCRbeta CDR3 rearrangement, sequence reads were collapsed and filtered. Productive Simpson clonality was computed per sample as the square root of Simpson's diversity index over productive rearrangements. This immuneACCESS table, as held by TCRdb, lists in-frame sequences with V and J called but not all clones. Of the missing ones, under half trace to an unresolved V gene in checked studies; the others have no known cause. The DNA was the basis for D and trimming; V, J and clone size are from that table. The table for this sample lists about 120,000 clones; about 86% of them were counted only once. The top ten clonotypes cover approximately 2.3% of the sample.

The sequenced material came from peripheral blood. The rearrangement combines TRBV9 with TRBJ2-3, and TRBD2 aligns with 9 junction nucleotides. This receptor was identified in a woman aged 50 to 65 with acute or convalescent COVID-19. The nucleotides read TGTGCCAGCAGCGTAATTATAGCGGGGGACACAGATACGCAGTATTTT. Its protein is CASSVIIAGDTDTQYF.